The 24 T cell receptor beta chains below come from one sample, sequenced in a study of blood T cell repertoires in COVID-19. Repertoires were generated with immunoSEQ multiplex PCR, while TCRdb's copy carries only in-frame clones and drops some. The table records under 400,000 clones, about 89% of them present only once. The sequenced sample consisted of peripheral blood. Source of these receptors: a woman aged 25-40 years with COVID-19, enrolled during active disease.

The CDR3 is CASSFPGAGGYTQYF. CDR3 DNA: TGTGCCAGCAGCTTCCCAGGGGCGGGCGGGTATACGCAGTATTTT. The rearrangement joins TRBV5-6 to TRBJ2-3; tentatively, D is TRBD1 (6 bases). There are 15 residues in the CDR3. Trimming left V 2 bases short and J 7 bases short, with 17 bases between. Germline V gives CDR1 SGHDT, CDR2 YYEEEE.

The chain uses TRBV4-1 and TRBJ1-4; the D gene is possibly TRBD1 (5 bases). The germline V and J ends were trimmed by 3 bases and 8 bases, with 16 bases remaining between them. Germline CDR1 MGHRA, CDR2 YSYEKL. This CDR3 contains 15 residues. Written as DNA, the CDR3 is TGCGCCAGCAGCCAGTTCCTCCAGGGCAACGAAAAACTGTTTTTT. Amino acid sequence: CASSQFLQGNEKLFF.

The rearrangement joins TRBV29-1 to TRBJ2-7; D gene unclear. The CDR3 loop spans 12 amino acids. Germline assignment: CDR1 SQVTM and CDR2 ANQGSEA. The germline V and J ends were trimmed by 2 bases and 3 bases, with 8 bases remaining between them. The CDR3 DNA reads TGCAGCGTTGAAACCAGGCTCTACGAGCAGTACTTC. Protein sequence: CSVETRLYEQYF.

The chain links TRBV12-3 or TRBV12-4 to TRBJ1-2; maybe TRBD1 (5 bases). Trimming cost V 3 bases and J 8 bases, with 13 bases left between them. This CDR3 spans 13 amino acids. Here the CDR3 reads CASSFFQGGGYTF. The CDR3 nucleotides read TGTGCCAGCAGTTTCTTTCAGGGAGGCGGCTACACCTTC.

V and J are TRBV28 and TRBJ1-6; weak D call: TRBD1 (6 bases). The length of the CDR3 is 16 residues. From germline, CDR1 is MDHEN and CDR2 SYDVKM. Between the trimmed V and J ends, which lost 10 bases and 3 bases, there was a span of 19 bases. The CDR3 loop is CATWIPGQSYNSPLHF. In nucleotides, the CDR3 is TGTGCCACCTGGATTCCAGGACAGAGCTATAATTCACCCCTCCACTTT.

This sequence joins TRBV12-5 and TRBJ2-2; tentatively, D is TRBD1 (6 bases). V was cut by 7 bases and J by 5 bases, with 14 bases left in between. This CDR3 spans 14 amino acids. The V gene's germline CDR1 is LGHNT and CDR2 FRNRAP. CDR3 nucleotide sequence: TGTGCTAGTGCTGGGACACCCAAAACCGGGGAGCTGTTTTTT. It codes for CASAGTPKTGELFF.

The CDR3 loop reads CASSLESGAYNEQFF. CDR3 sequence (DNA): TGTGCCAGCAGCTTGGAGAGCGGGGCCTACAATGAGCAGTTCTTC. The rearrangement joins TRBV11-2 to TRBJ2-1; 7 bases line up with TRBD2. Trimming cost V 3 bases and J 2 bases; bases outside gene matches: 4. Germline V gene data show CDR1 as SGHAT and CDR2 as FQNNGV. The CDR3 is 15 residues long. Using reference TRBV11-2 and TRBJ2-1 for the parts outside the CDR3, the full variable domain is EAGVAQSPRYKIIEKRQSVAFWCNPISGHATLYWYQQILGQGPKLLIQFQNNGVVDDSQLPKDRFSAERLKGVDSTLKIQPAKLEDSAVYLCASSLESGAYNEQFFGPGTRLTVL.

The V call is TRBV19, the J call TRBJ1-2, with D uncertain. Per germline, CDR1 LNHDA and CDR2 SQIVND (reference sequence). The CDR3 has 14 residues. V lost 5 bases, J lost 5 bases, and 15 bases lay in between. CDR3 coding DNA: TGTGCCAGTAGTCGCGGAGGGAGTCCTTATGGCTACACCTTC. Translated, it gives CASSRGGSPYGYTF.

The J gene is TRBJ2-3, the V gene TRBV7-2, with D tentatively TRBD1 (6 bases). CDR3 length: 15 residues. Between the trimmed V and J ends, which lost 1 base and 2 bases, there was a span of 10 bases. Looked up from germline, CDR1 is SGHTA and CDR2 is FQGNSA. In DNA form, the CDR3 reads TGTGCCAGCAGCTTAGGACAGGAACCCACAGATACGCAGTATTTT. It codes for CASSLGQEPTDTQYF.

The rearrangement uses TRBV25-1 and TRBJ2-1, with TRBD2 identical over 11 bases. The V and J ends lost 8 bases and 10 bases, in that order; junction bases with no gene match: 10. The CDR3 loop spans 14 amino acids. The V gene's germline CDR1 is MGHDK and CDR2 SYGVNS. This chain's CDR3 is CASSIAGGPREQFF. In DNA, the CDR3 is TGTGCCAGCTCCATAGCGGGAGGGCCCCGGGAGCAGTTCTTC.

The rearrangement uses TRBV10-1 and TRBJ1-1, with 7 bases identical to TRBD1. CDR1 is WNHNN and CDR2 is SYGVQD in the germline V gene (reference sequence). The CDR3 is made up of 15 amino acids. With 3 bases clipped from V and 2 bases from J, the junction kept 6 bases outside the gene matches. In DNA, the CDR3 is TGCGCCAGCAGTGACACCGGGACAGAAAACACTGAAGCTTTCTTT. Amino acid sequence: CASSDTGTENTEAFF.

The V gene is TRBV19, the J gene TRBJ2-7; 8 positions match TRBD1. The CDR3 is made up of 15 amino acids. Germline CDR1 and CDR2: LNHDA and SQIVND (reference sequence). V gave up 3 bases and J gave up 0 bases; unmatched junction bases: 4. The CDR3 DNA reads TGTGCCAGTAGTATCGGAGGACAGGGCTCCTACGAGCAGTACTTC. Amino acids: CASSIGGQGSYEQYF.

DNA for the CDR3: TGCGCCAGCAGCTTGAGACAGAACCAAGAGACCCAGTACTTC. Amino acids: CASSLRQNQETQYF. The chain carries TRBV5-1 and TRBJ2-5, with D perhaps matching TRBD1 (5 bases). The germline V gene encodes CDR1 SGHRS and CDR2 YFSETQ. This CDR3 is 14 amino acids long. V was trimmed by 1 base and J by 0 bases, leaving 7 bases between them.

This clone was picked up a small number of times. V and J are TRBV7-6 and TRBJ1-1; D gene ambiguous. Germline V CDR1 and CDR2: SGHVS, FNYEAQ. V gave up 1 base and J gave up 0 bases, with 12 bases separating them. CDR3 length: 16 amino acids. CDR3 residues: CASSLGQSLMNTEAFF. The CDR3 DNA reads as TGTGCCAGCAGCTTAGGCCAGTCCTTAATGAACACTGAAGCTTTCTTT. The full variable domain, its missing parts supplied by reference TRBV7-6 and TRBJ1-1, is GAGVSQSPRYKVTKRGQDVALRCDPISGHVSLYWYRQALGQGPEFLTYFNYEAQQDKSGLPNDRFSAERPEGSISTLTIQRTEQRDSAMYRCASSLGQSLMNTEAFFGQGTRLTVV.

The sample holds a few counts of this clone. The chain couples TRBV5-6 to TRBJ2-5, with D hard to call. The V end lost 0 bases, the J end lost 5 bases, and 8 bases lay between the germline ends. Per germline, CDR1 SGHDT and CDR2 YYEEEE. The CDR3 extends over 13 amino acids. Here the CDR3 reads CASSLAGVETQYF. The CDR3 nucleotides read TGTGCCAGCAGCTTGGCGGGTGTGGAGACCCAGTACTTC. Full variable domain (outside the CDR3, taken from reference TRBV5-6 and TRBJ2-5): DAGVTQSPTHLIKTRGQQVTLRCSPKSGHDTVSWYQQALGQGPQFIFQYYEEEERQRGNFPDRFSGHQFPNYSSELNVNALLLGDSALYLCASSLAGVETQYFGPGTRLLVL.

This chain links TRBV19 with TRBJ2-5; the match to TRBD1 covers 7 bases. The CDR3 totals 14 residues. The trim removed 3 bases at V and 4 bases at J, leaving 5 bases unmatched. Germline CDR1 is LNHDA and CDR2 is SQIVND (reference sequence). Written as DNA, the CDR3 is TGTGCCAGTAGTATCGGGGACAGAGGAGAGACCCAGTACTTC. Its protein product is CASSIGDRGETQYF.

V and J are TRBV13 and TRBJ2-5, with 10 bases aligning to TRBD2. The CDR3 has 16 residues. Germline V gene lookup returns CDR1 PRHDT and CDR2 FYEKMQ (reference sequence). Losses at the gene ends were 5 bases for V and 5 bases for J; bases not matched to a gene: 11. This CDR3 reads CASSEEREGGFETQYF. The DNA for the CDR3 is TGTGCCAGCAGCGAGGAGCGGGAGGGCGGCTTCGAGACCCAGTACTTC.

On this clone itself: The sample contains more than one DNA sequence encoding this CDR3. The chain is built from TRBV2 and TRBJ1-2; 8 positions match TRBD1. The CDR3 consists of 13 residues. With 4 bases clipped from V and 3 bases from J, the junction kept 1 base outside the gene matches. Germline CDR1 reads SNHLY; CDR2 reads FYNNEI. The CDR3 region has the DNA TGTGCCAGCAGTGGACAGGGGTACTATGGCTACACCTTC. It translates to CASSGQGYYGYTF.

The V gene is TRBV7-9, the J gene TRBJ2-5; possibly TRBD1 for D (5 bases). CDR3 length: 14 residues. Germline CDR1 reads SEHNR; CDR2 reads FQNEAQ (reference sequence). V lost 5 bases and J 2 bases, leaving 12 bases between the germline ends. The DNA of the CDR3 is TGTGCCAGCAGCGCAGGGATGGGGCAAGAGACCCAGTACTTC. This gives the protein CASSAGMGQETQYF.

The rearrangement joins TRBV29-1 to TRBJ2-2; 9 nucleotides line up with TRBD2. Germline CDR1 reads SQVTM; CDR2 reads ANQGSEA. V lost 6 bases to trimming and J lost 2 bases; unmatched junction nucleotides: 7. The CDR3 spans 15 residues. This chain's CDR3 is CSVFSGSFNTGELFF. Written as DNA, the CDR3 is TGCAGCGTCTTTAGCGGGAGCTTCAACACCGGGGAGCTGTTTTTT.

CDR3 sequence reads: CASSESIGSGDEQYF. The CDR3, as DNA: TGCGCCAGCAGTGAGTCGATTGGCTCGGGGGACGAGCAGTACTTC. The chain has TRBV10-1 and TRBJ2-7; possible D gene TRBD2, 6 bases. CDR3 length equals 15 residues. Germline V lookup: CDR1 WNHNN, CDR2 SYGVQD (reference sequence). The V end lost 0 bases, the J end lost 5 bases, and 14 bases lay between the germline ends.

The count of this clone is one. This chain uses TRBV11-3 with TRBJ2-3; D may be TRBD2 (5 bases). Trimming pared 5 bases from V and 3 bases from J, leaving 18 bases between. CDR1 and CDR2 from the germline V gene are SGHNT and YENEEA. The CDR3 spans 16 residues. This CDR3 reads CASSPRDGLDTDTQYF. CDR3 sequence (DNA): TGTGCCAGCAGCCCACGCGACGGACTCGATACAGATACGCAGTATTTT.

The chain joins TRBV27 to TRBJ2-1; 8 nucleotides match TRBD2. The V segment lost 0 bases and the J segment 3 bases; nucleotides outside the gene matches: 1. CDR3 length: 15 residues. Per the germline V gene, CDR1 is MNHEY and CDR2 is SMNVEV (reference sequence). The CDR3, as DNA: TGTGCCAGCAGTTTATCTAGCGGGGTCTACAATGAGCAGTTCTTC. It encodes CASSLSSGVYNEQFF.

There are a few counts of this clone. Other DNA sequences in this specimen translate into the identical CDR3. The rearrangement links TRBV27 to TRBJ2-7; D gene unclear. There are 13 residues in the CDR3. V gave up 2 bases and J gave up 2 bases, with 7 bases separating them. From germline, CDR1 is MNHEY and CDR2 SMNVEV (reference sequence). The CDR3 is CASSLGQTYEQYF. CDR3 DNA sequence: TGTGCCAGCAGTTTAGGCCAGACCTACGAGCAGTACTTC.